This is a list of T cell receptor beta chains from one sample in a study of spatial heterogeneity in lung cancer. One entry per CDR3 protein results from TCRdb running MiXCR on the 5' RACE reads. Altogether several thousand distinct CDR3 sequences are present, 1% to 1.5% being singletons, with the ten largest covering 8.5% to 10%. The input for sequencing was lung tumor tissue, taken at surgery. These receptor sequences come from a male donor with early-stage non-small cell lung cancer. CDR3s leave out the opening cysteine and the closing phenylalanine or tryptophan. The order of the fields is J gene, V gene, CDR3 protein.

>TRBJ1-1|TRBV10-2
ASRGTGPLPF
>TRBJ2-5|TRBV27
ASSLLSSGAPSPRETQY
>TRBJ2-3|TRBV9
ASSVGILARTLTDTQY
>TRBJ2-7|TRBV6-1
ASTGLYEQY
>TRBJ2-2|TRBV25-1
ATSPQANTGELF
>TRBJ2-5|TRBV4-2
ASSQDYRGIPETQY
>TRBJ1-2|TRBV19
ASNPRSTDGYT
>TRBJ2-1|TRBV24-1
ATSDRYGRAGEQF
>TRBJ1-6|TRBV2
ASSPGQRNSPLH
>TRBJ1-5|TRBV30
AWSVSSNQPQH
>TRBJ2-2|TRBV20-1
SARDPSEELF
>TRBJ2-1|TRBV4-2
ASSQDNVANEQF
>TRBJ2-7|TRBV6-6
ASSYSGRPEGYEQY
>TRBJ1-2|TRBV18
ASSRAATGTNYGYT
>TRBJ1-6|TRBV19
ASNPGTGGSPLH
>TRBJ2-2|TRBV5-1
ASSFFQGSGGELF
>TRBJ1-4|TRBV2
ASSVAGNLF
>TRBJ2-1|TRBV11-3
ASSFGVAENNEQF
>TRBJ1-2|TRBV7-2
ASSFMGRLYSYT
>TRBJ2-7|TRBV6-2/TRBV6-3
ASSPEGLAGGLYEQY
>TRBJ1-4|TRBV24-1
ATSGTGANEKLF
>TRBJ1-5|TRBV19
ASSPGTGSQPQH
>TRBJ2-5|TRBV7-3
ASSLNAGETETQY
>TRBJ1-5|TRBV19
ATRGLGNQPQH
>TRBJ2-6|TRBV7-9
ASSLSDPGANVLT
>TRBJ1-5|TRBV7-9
ASSPGTENNQPQH
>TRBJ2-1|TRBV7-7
ASSLSAGDYEQF
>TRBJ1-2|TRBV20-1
SARGHISNYGYT
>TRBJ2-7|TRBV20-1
SAPSGTHYEQY
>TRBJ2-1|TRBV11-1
ASSQVDRHNEQF
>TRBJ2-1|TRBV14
ASSQVLSQGGEQF